The T cell receptor (beta chain) under discussion was sequenced for a study of CD8+ T cells in alopecia areata. The wider study: Treated patients were given oral tofacitinib, which was dosed at 5 to 10 mg twice daily. Study outcomes and limitations: Mouse data revealed clearer TCR sharing than patient data did, a gap possibly tied to HLA.

Reverse transcription of extracted RNA yielded cDNA, which provided the sequencing template. Data came from immunoSEQ multiplex PCR; TCRdb stores just in-frame clones and leaves some out. Altogether 160,000 or so clones are present, 67% being singletons, with the ten largest covering roughly 10%. Looked up from germline, CDR1 is SQVTM and CDR2 is ANQGSEA. V lost 5 bases and J lost 4; bases outside the gene matches: 5. The CDR3 is made up of 13 amino acids. Turning to this clone: Its cognate antigen is unknown.

Both peripheral blood and punch biopsies of lesional scalp skin were obtained from patients who had alopecia areata. This chain connects TRBV29-1 to TRBJ1-3, with 7 bases identical to TRBD1. The sequenced sample was CD8+ T cells sorted from blood, obtained at week 0. The sequence was obtained from a human donor with alopecia areata. Here the CDR3 DNA reads TGCAGCGTTCCTTCAGGGGGAGGAAACACCATATATTTT. Protein: CSVPSGGGNTIYF.